Listed below are T cell receptor beta chains from one sample, sequenced in a study of cytomegalovirus exposure and HLA in healthy donors. The table came from immunoSEQ multiplex PCR; TCRdb's copy has only in-frame clones and leaves some out. The sample includes around 99,000 clones, about 77% of them seen just once. The specimen sequenced was PBMCs. The receptors shown here come from a man aged 40-50 years in good health and CMV-seronegative. CDR3s include the opening cysteine and the closing phenylalanine or tryptophan. Fields, in order: V gene, D gene, clone size, J gene, CDR3 DNA, CDR3 protein. The D gene is left open where the match is weak. Only part of the rows carry a size: once, few, many, or a class if the clone is expanded.

>TRBV6-1|.|few|TRBJ1-5
TGTGCCAGCAGTGAAGTTGGAGGCTACAATCAGCCCCAGCATTTT
CASSEVGGYNQPQHF
>TRBV10-2|.|few|TRBJ1-5
TGCGCCAGCAGTAATAGAGATCAGCCCCAGCATTTT
CASSNRDQPQHF
>TRBV5-1|TRBD1|.|TRBJ1-1
TGCGCCAGCAGCCCGGGACAGGGTCTCTCTGAAGCTTTCTTT
CASSPGQGLSEAFF
>TRBV7-8|TRBD2|.|TRBJ2-5
TGTGCCAGCAGCTTAGTGGCTAGCGGGGGGGTGGAGACCCAGTACTTC
CASSLVASGGVETQYF
>TRBV7-8|TRBD1|few|TRBJ1-1
TGTGCCAGCAGCAAACAGGGGGGGACTGAAGCTTTCTTT
CASSKQGGTEAFF
>TRBV6-7|TRBD2|few|TRBJ2-3
TGTGCCAGCAGTTACTCGACATTTTATTGCGGGAGAGTCACAGATACGCAGTATTTT
CASSYSTFYCGRVTDTQYF
>TRBV29-1|TRBD2|.|TRBJ2-1
TGCAGCGCCCAAACGGGAGGAACCTACAATGAGCAGTTCTTC
CSAQTGGTYNEQFF
>TRBV29-1|TRBD1|.|TRBJ1-2
TGCAGCGCCCACGAGACAGGGGGCTTACGAGGCTACACCTTC
CSAHETGGLRGYTF
>TRBV25-1|.|few|TRBJ1-1
TGTGCCAGCAGTGAGAAACGTAGCACTGAAGCTTTCTTT
CASSEKRSTEAFF
>TRBV7-2|TRBD2|once|TRBJ2-5
TGTGCCAGCAGCTTCCAGCGGGGGTACGCCGGGGAGACCCAGTACTTC
CASSFQRGYAGETQYF
>TRBV28|.|.|TRBJ2-1
TGTGCCAGCAGTGGGCGACATGAGCAGTTCTTC
CASSGRHEQFF
>TRBV11-2|TRBD2|.|TRBJ2-5
TGTGCCAGCAGCTCAGGGACTAGCGGGGGGGCTTACGAGACCCAGTACTTC
CASSSGTSGGAYETQYF
>TRBV7-8|.|.|TRBJ2-7
TGTGCCAGCAGCGCAGGGCTCCACGAGCAGTACTTC
CASSAGLHEQYF
>TRBV7-2|TRBD1|.|TRBJ2-1
TGTGCCAGCAGCTTAGGGGCAGGGGGCCTTTACAATGAGCAGTTCTTC
CASSLGAGGLYNEQFF
>TRBV5-1|TRBD1|once|TRBJ1-2
TGCGCCAGCAGCGGACAGGGTGGCTATGGCTACACCTTC
CASSGQGGYGYTF
>TRBV20-1|.|few|TRBJ2-3
TGCAGTGCTGGGCGAGATACGCAGTATTTT
CSAGRDTQYF
>TRBV28|.|.|TRBJ1-5
TGTGCCAGCATTTCAATCAGGGGTAATCAGCCCCAGCATTTT
CASISIRGNQPQHF
>TRBV6-6|TRBD1|.|TRBJ1-2
TGTGCCAGCAGAACAGGGGTTCTGCATGGCTACACCTTC
CASRTGVLHGYTF
>TRBV6-1|.|.|TRBJ2-7
TGTGCCAGCACTGGCCTAGCTGGGTACGAGCAGTACTTC
CASTGLAGYEQYF
>TRBV2|.|.|TRBJ1-2
TGTGCCAGCACCGAACGGTATGGCTACACCTTC
CASTERYGYTF
>TRBV28|TRBD1|.|TRBJ1-6
TGTGCCAGCACCTTCACAGGGGTTAATTCACCCCTCCACTTT
CASTFTGVNSPLHF
>TRBV11-1|TRBD2|.|TRBJ2-7
TGTGCCAGCAGCTTGTCGGCGGGGGGGCCACAACACGAGCAGTACTTC
CASSLSAGGPQHEQYF